What follows is one TCR beta chain and its context. Between the trimmed V and J ends, which lost 2 bases and 4 bases, there was a span of 12 bases. CDR3 size: 14 residues. Germline CDR1 KGHSY, CDR2 FQNENV. This sample is part of a study of T cell responses to AZD1222 COVID-19 vaccine. The wider study: Doses given second, at about 4 or about 12 weeks, were pooled.

The data were produced by immunoSEQ multiplex PCR, yet TCRdb's version contains in-frame clones alone and is incomplete. Of approximately 90,000 clones in the sample, about 90% were seen once. This sequence joins TRBV16 and TRBJ2-7, with D perhaps assigned TRBD1 or TRBD2 (6 bases each). The sample was peripheral blood, taken on day 0 of AZD1222 vaccination. This TCR derives from an adult in good health. CDR3 DNA: TGTGCCAGCAGCCAAGATCCGGGGGCGTACGAGCAGTACTTC. It codes for CASSQDPGAYEQYF.